This passage covers 28 T cell receptor beta chains from one sample sequenced in a study of blood T cells in healthy people across ages. It was with a sample-barcoded 5' primer and a J-beta primer mix that a second PCR of roughly 6 to 12 cycles was run. TCRdb re-derived calls from the 5' RACE reads in MiXCR, one entry per CDR3 protein. The table has about 1.4 million distinct CDR3 sequences, roughly 60% seen once. The sample was blood. All receptors derive from a man younger than 35 in good health.

This clonotype was observed a handful of times. The chain is built from TRBV2 and TRBJ2-7; 9 bases fit TRBD2. This CDR3 comprises 14 residues. In germline, CDR1 is SNHLY, CDR2 FYNNEI. Unmatched junction bases numbered 3, after V lost 4 bases and J lost 2 bases. The CDR3 DNA follows: TGTGCCAGCAGTGCTGCTAGCGGGGCCTACGAGCAGTACTTC. Translation: CASSAASGAYEQYF.

This clonotype was counted only a few times. The genes are TRBV25-1 and TRBJ2-5; tentatively, D is TRBD1 (6 bases). Germline V gives CDR1 MGHDK, CDR2 SYGVNS. Trimming removed 7 bases at V and 4 bases at J, with 13 bases between. This CDR3 is built from 13 residues. The CDR3 coding sequence is TGTGCCAGCAACCCACAGGGAATAGAGACCCAGTACTTC. Residues: CASNPQGIETQYF.

The rearrangement joins TRBV4-2 to TRBJ2-2; no definite D call. The V gene lost 0 bases and the J gene lost 4 bases, with 3 bases spanning the gap. CDR3 length: 13 amino acids. Germline V gene lookup returns CDR1 LGHNA and CDR2 YNFKEQ. The CDR3: CASSQESTGELFF. The CDR3 region has the DNA TGTGCCAGCAGCCAAGAAAGCACCGGGGAGCTGTTTTTT.

A few counts support this clonotype. The genes are TRBV20-1 and TRBJ2-1; 9 bases are shared with TRBD2. The CDR3 runs 14 residues. From germline, CDR1 is DFQATT and CDR2 SNEGSKA (reference sequence). V shed 5 bases and J 4 bases; nucleotides not matched to a gene: 6. The CDR3 nucleotides read TGCAGTGCTGTACTAGCGGGTCTATACAATGAGCAGTTCTTC. As protein: CSAVLAGLYNEQFF.

The chain employs TRBV24-1 and TRBJ2-1; D ambiguous. CDR3 length equals 14 residues. Germline V gene lookup returns CDR1 KGHDR and CDR2 SFDVKD. Trimming took off 4 bases at V and 10 bases at J, with 16 bases between the two ends. CDR3 in amino acids: CATSDPSYGSEQFF. The DNA for the CDR3 is TGTGCCACCAGTGACCCCTCCTACGGTTCAGAGCAGTTCTTC.

The chain joins TRBV6-2 or TRBV6-3 to TRBJ2-3; D not certain. CDR3 length equals 15 residues. Germline assignment: CDR1 MNHEY and CDR2 SVGEGT. V lost 6 bases, J lost 3 bases, and 16 bases lay in between. The CDR3 nucleotides are TGTGCCAGCAGCCCAAGGACCCTCGTGACAGATACGCAGTATTTT. This gives the protein CASSPRTLVTDTQYF.

The rearrangement links TRBV3-1 to TRBJ2-4, with D tentatively TRBD1 or TRBD2 (5 bases each). The CDR3 spans 18 residues. CDR1 and CDR2 from the germline V gene are LGHDT and YNNKEL (reference sequence). The germline V and J ends were trimmed by 2 bases and 2 bases, with 19 bases remaining between them. The CDR3 reads CASSQLGPAQGPKNIQYF. In DNA, the CDR3 is TGTGCCAGCAGCCAATTGGGACCGGCCCAAGGGCCCAAAAACATTCAGTACTTC.

This clonotype was seen a few times. The rearrangement uses TRBV11-2 and TRBJ2-1; 11 positions match TRBD2. The CDR3 runs 17 residues. The ends lost 4 bases at V and 4 bases at J; junction bases unmatched: 9. Germline V CDR1 and CDR2: SGHAT, FQNNGV. The CDR3 DNA follows: TGTGCCAGCAGCTGGGGGGGCGGACTAGCGGGTTACAATGAGCAGTTCTTC. It yields the protein CASSWGGGLAGYNEQFF.

There are a few counts of this clonotype. The rearrangement joins TRBV19 to TRBJ1-5; no firm D call. CDR1 LNHDA and CDR2 SQIVND come from the germline V gene (reference sequence). The V end was cut by 2 bases, the J end by 6 bases, with 14 bases between. CDR3 size: 15 residues. The CDR3 region has the DNA TGTGCCAGTAGTATACGCGGTGCCCAATCTCAGCCCCAGCATTTT. It codes for CASSIRGAQSQPQHF.

The chain couples TRBV27 to TRBJ2-1; 10 positions match TRBD1. The trim removed 1 base at V and 6 bases at J, leaving 6 bases unmatched. CDR3 length: 16 residues. Germline CDR1 MNHEY, CDR2 SMNVEV (reference sequence). The DNA for the CDR3 is TGTGCCAGCAGTTTATACGGGACAGGGGTTTCCAATGAGCAGTTCTTC. This translates into CASSLYGTGVSNEQFF.

The chain joins TRBV7-9 to TRBJ2-5, with no clear D. The DNA end favors TRBJ2-7, so the J call may be wrong. Germline V lookup: CDR1 SEHNR, CDR2 FQNEAQ (reference sequence). The CDR3 is made up of 14 amino acids. The CDR3 region has the DNA TGTGCCAGCAGCTTAGCTAAGGAATCCTACGAGCAGTACTTC. This sequence encodes CASSLAKESYEQYF.

This clonotype has more than one count but fewer than ten. This rearrangement joins TRBV7-2 to TRBJ1-2; D is ambiguous. The CDR3 is 16 amino acids. Trimming pared 4 bases from V and 4 bases from J, leaving 19 bases between. CDR1 and CDR2 (germline): SGHTA, FQGNSA. The CDR3 sequence: CASSSILGRNPYGYTF. DNA of the CDR3: TGTGCCAGCAGCTCAATTTTGGGCAGGAACCCCTATGGCTACACCTTC.

This clonotype was observed at least ten times. V and J are TRBV4-3 and TRBJ1-1; no reliable D call. The CDR3 is 15 residues long. Trimming pared 3 bases from V and 5 bases from J, leaving 16 bases between. Germline-derived CDR1 and CDR2 are LGHNA and YSLEER. CDR3 DNA: TGCGCCAGCAGCCAGACGTTTTATAGTCGGACTGAAGCTTTCTTT. Translation: CASSQTFYSRTEAFF.

The V gene is TRBV5-1, the J gene TRBJ2-3; TRBD1 is a possible D gene (7 bases). This CDR3 has 14 amino acids. The V end lost 4 bases, the J end lost 2 bases, and 11 bases lay between the germline ends. Germline V gene data show CDR1 as SGHRS and CDR2 as YFSETQ. Here the CDR3 reads CASSAGQLTDTQYF. CDR3 nucleotide sequence: TGCGCCAGCAGCGCGGGACAGCTCACAGATACGCAGTATTTT.

The J gene is TRBJ2-3, the V gene TRBV20-1; 7 positions match TRBD2. The ends lost 6 bases at V and 0 bases at J; junction bases unmatched: 12. The CDR3 is made up of 16 amino acids. CDR1 DFQATT and CDR2 SNEGSKA come from the germline V gene (reference sequence). The CDR3, as DNA: TGCAGTGCGGGGGGTCTAGCGGCTCTGAGCACAGATACGCAGTATTTT. Its protein product is CSAGGLAALSTDTQYF.

This clonotype has ten or more counts. The chain has TRBV7-2 and TRBJ2-7; TRBD1 or TRBD2 may be the D gene (5 bases each). Trimming took 2 bases from V and 7 from J, leaving 12 bases between them. Germline V gene sequence: CDR1 SGHTA, CDR2 FQGNSA. This CDR3 comprises 13 residues. Here the CDR3 DNA reads TGTGCCAGCAGCTTATGGGGGTTTGGTGAGCAGTACTTC. It translates to CASSLWGFGEQYF.

The V and J genes are TRBV27 and TRBJ2-5; weak D call: TRBD1 (6 bases). The CDR3 is made up of 14 amino acids. In germline, CDR1 is MNHEY, CDR2 SMNVEV (reference sequence). Trimming cost V 3 bases and J 13 bases, with 21 bases left between them. The CDR3: CASSLDSTPTALYF. CDR3 DNA sequence: TGTGCCAGCAGTTTGGACAGCACCCCTACGGCTCTGTACTTC.

In this sample, this clonotype turned up a few times. The rearrangement links TRBV5-1 to TRBJ2-7; D perhaps matches TRBD2 (5 bases). Germline CDR1 reads SGHRS; CDR2 reads YFSETQ. V lost 7 bases and J 6 bases, leaving 20 bases between the germline ends. The CDR3 runs to 14 residues. The CDR3 spells CASGPSRGMVEQYF. In DNA, the CDR3 is TGCGCCAGCGGCCCATCGAGAGGGATGGTCGAGCAGTACTTC.

The chain combines TRBV4-1 with TRBJ2-1; D not resolved. This CDR3 contains 14 residues. With 1 base removed from V and 8 bases from J, the gap between germline ends came to 12 bases. Germline CDR1 MGHRA, CDR2 YSYEKL. CDR3 amino acids: CASSQVGASDEQFF. The CDR3 DNA is TGCGCCAGCAGCCAAGTAGGTGCGTCGGATGAGCAGTTCTTC.

This clonotype was counted a few times. The chain recombines TRBV12-3 or TRBV12-4 with TRBJ1-1; possibly TRBD1 for D (5 bases). Between the trimmed V and J ends, which lost 6 bases and 0 bases, there was a span of 11 bases. The CDR3 is 14 residues long. The CDR3 coding sequence is TGTGCCAGCAGGTTGGGGGGAATGAACACTGAAGCTTTCTTT. Protein sequence: CASRLGGMNTEAFF.

V is TRBV4-1 and J is TRBJ1-1; D unclear. Germline V gene lookup returns CDR1 MGHRA and CDR2 YSYEKL. The length of the CDR3 is 15 residues. V lost 3 bases to trimming and J lost 5 bases, with 16 bases between them. CDR3 in DNA: TGCGCCAGCAGCCAGCCGCCGCTGTTCAGGACTGAAGCTTTCTTT. It is translated as CASSQPPLFRTEAFF.

The rearrangement uses TRBV7-2 and TRBJ1-2; the match to TRBD1 covers 7 bases. The CDR3 sequence is 17 residues long. The germline V gene encodes CDR1 SGHTA and CDR2 FQGNSA. J gave up 5 bases and V 8 bases, and 20 bases lay outside the gene matches. The CDR3: CASSPYGGQGVIYGYTF. As DNA, the CDR3 is TGTGCCAGCTCCCCCTACGGCGGGCAGGGGGTCATTTATGGCTACACCTTC.

The rearrangement links TRBV7-9 to TRBJ2-7; tentatively, D is TRBD1 (5 bases). CDR1 is SEHNR, CDR2 FQNEAQ, per germline (reference sequence). The CDR3 covers 14 residues. Deletions cut 5 bases from V and 1 base from J, with 12 bases between. This CDR3 is CASSKGAGSYEQYF. In DNA, the CDR3 is TGTGCCAGCAGCAAAGGGGCCGGATCCTACGAGCAGTACTTC.

This sequence joins TRBV20-1 and TRBJ2-5; D is possibly TRBD1 (5 bases). This CDR3 contains 13 residues. Trimming removed 1 base from V and 7 bases from J, with 13 bases in between. CDR1 is DFQATT and CDR2 is SNEGSKA in the germline V gene (reference sequence). The DNA of the CDR3 is TGCAGTGCTAGAGGTCCCAGGGTAGGGACCCAGTACTTC. It codes for CSARGPRVGTQYF.

V usage is TRBV27 and J usage is TRBJ2-3; a weak D match, TRBD1 (5 bases). The CDR3 has 15 amino acids. Between the trimmed V and J ends, which lost 4 bases and 3 bases, there was a span of 14 bases. CDR1 is MNHEY, CDR2 SMNVEV, per germline (reference sequence). The CDR3 protein is CASSWVKDRTDTQYF. CDR3 in DNA: TGTGCCAGCAGTTGGGTTAAAGACAGAACAGATACGCAGTATTTT.

Regarding this clonotype: Being one base from a much bigger clone, this may be a read error. This chain joins TRBV7-9 and TRBJ2-1; no clear D gene. This CDR3 has 14 residues. Germline V gene lookup returns CDR1 SEHNR and CDR2 FQNEAQ (reference sequence). CDR3 amino acids: CASTLGSSYNEQFF. Written as DNA, the CDR3 is TGTGCCAGCACCTTAGGTAGCTCCTACAATGAGCAGTTCTTC.

Regarding this clonotype: Mismatch with germline at one junction end may stem from a read error. J is TRBJ2-5 and V is TRBV18, with D hard to call. The CDR3 consists of 12 residues. Germline-derived CDR1 and CDR2 are KGHSH and LQKENI. CDR3 amino acids: CASPPYEETQYF. The CDR3 DNA is TGTGCCAGCCCACCATACGAAGAGACCCAGTACTTC.

CDR3 region: CASSRPGQGVYGYTF. The DNA for the CDR3 is TGCGCCAGCAGCCGACCGGGACAGGGTGTTTATGGCTACACCTTC. The chain employs TRBV4-1 and TRBJ1-2; 9 nucleotides match TRBD1. The CDR3 extends over 15 amino acids. The V and J ends lost 4 bases and 5 bases, in that order; junction bases with no gene match: 8. In germline, CDR1 is MGHRA, CDR2 YSYEKL.